This T cell receptor (beta chain) was retrieved from a study of blood T cell repertoires in COVID-19. Whole-study context: From T cells, B-cell-depleted T cells, or PBMCs came the material, which was cDNA or gDNA.

The trim removed 4 bases at V and 2 bases at J, leaving 2 bases unmatched. This CDR3 comprises 14 residues. Per the germline V gene, CDR1 is LGHDT and CDR2 is YNNKEL (reference sequence). A few counts support this clone. Seattle participants joined during active infection and were tracked over time. How the authors handled the data: Reference gene primer amplification gave nucleated cell count estimates. Libraries were prepared by immunoSEQ multiplex PCR; TCRdb keeps only in-frame clonotypes and omits some of them. V and J calls and clone size are copied from that table; D and trimming were computed from the DNA. Among under 50,000 clones listed, about 85% were seen once.

This chain links TRBV3-1 (or the pseudogene TRBV3-2) with TRBJ2-7; 10 nucleotides line up with TRBD2. This TCR was sampled from a man aged 55 to 69 with COVID-19, enrolled during active disease. Sequencing was performed on peripheral blood. The CDR3 nucleotides are TGTGCCAGCAGCCCGGGACTAGCGACCTACGAGCAGTACTTC. It translates to CASSPGLATYEQYF.